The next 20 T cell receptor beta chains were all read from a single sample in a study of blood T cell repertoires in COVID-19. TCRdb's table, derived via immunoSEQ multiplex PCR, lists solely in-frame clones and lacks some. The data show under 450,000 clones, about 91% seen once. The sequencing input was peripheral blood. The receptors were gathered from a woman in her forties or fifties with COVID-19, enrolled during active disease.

CDR3 sequence: CASSVSGLAGSGELFF. The CDR3 DNA is TGTGCCAGCAGTGTCTCAGGACTAGCGGGGAGCGGGGAGCTGTTTTTT. The chain uses TRBV11-2 and TRBJ2-2, with 12 bases lining up with TRBD2. With V trimmed by 6 bases and J by 7 bases, 9 bases remained unmatched. Germline V gene data show CDR1 as SGHAT and CDR2 as FQNNGV. The CDR3 length is 16 residues.

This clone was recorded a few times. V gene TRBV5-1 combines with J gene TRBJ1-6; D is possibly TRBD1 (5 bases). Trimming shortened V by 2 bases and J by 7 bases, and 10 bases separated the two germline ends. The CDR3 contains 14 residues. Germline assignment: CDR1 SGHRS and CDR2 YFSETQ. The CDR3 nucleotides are TGCGCCAGCAGCTTAAACAGGTTCAATTCACCCCTCCACTTT. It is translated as CASSLNRFNSPLHF.

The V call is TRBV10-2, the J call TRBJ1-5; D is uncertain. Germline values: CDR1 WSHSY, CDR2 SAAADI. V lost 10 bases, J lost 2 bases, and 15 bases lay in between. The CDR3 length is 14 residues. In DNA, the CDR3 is TGCGCCACCCGTCCCCGCGGCGGCAATCAGCCCCAGCATTTT. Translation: CATRPRGGNQPQHF.

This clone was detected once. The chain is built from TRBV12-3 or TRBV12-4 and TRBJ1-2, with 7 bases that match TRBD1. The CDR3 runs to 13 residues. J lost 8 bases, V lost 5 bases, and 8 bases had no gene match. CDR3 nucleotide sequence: TGTGCCAGCAGTCTAGGGGGCGCCGAAGGCTACACCTTC. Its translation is CASSLGGAEGYTF.

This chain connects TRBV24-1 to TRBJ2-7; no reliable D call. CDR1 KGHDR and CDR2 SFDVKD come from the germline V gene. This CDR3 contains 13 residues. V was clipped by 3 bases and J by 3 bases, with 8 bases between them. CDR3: CATSDQDDYEQYF. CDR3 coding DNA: TGTGCCACCAGTGATCAGGATGACTACGAGCAGTACTTC.

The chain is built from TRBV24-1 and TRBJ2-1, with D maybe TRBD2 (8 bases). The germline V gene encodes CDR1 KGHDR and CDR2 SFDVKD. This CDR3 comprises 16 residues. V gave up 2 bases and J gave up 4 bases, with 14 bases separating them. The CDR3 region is CATSDSGRGPYNEQFF. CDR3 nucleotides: TGTGCCACCAGTGATTCCGGGAGGGGGCCTTACAATGAGCAGTTCTTC.

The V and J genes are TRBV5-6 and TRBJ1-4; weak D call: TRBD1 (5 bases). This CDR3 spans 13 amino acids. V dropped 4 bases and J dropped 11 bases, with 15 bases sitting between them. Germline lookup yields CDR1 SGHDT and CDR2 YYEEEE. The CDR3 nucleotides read TGTGCCAGCAGCCCCGGTCGGGGGAGGAAACTGTTTTTT. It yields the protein CASSPGRGRKLFF. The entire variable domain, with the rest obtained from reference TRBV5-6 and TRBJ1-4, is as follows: DAGVTQSPTHLIKTRGQQVTLRCSPKSGHDTVSWYQQALGQGPQFIFQYYEEEERQRGNFPDRFSGHQFPNYSSELNVNALLLGDSALYLCASSPGRGRKLFFGSGTQLSVL.

For the CDR3, the DNA is TGTGCCAGCAGTTTATCGTCGCAGTACGAGCAGTACTTC. Amino acid sequence: CASSLSSQYEQYF. The chain combines TRBV27 with TRBJ2-7; D is uncertain. Germline V lookup: CDR1 MNHEY, CDR2 SMNVEV (reference sequence). The CDR3 has 13 amino acids. V gave up 0 bases and J gave up 4 bases, with 7 bases separating them.

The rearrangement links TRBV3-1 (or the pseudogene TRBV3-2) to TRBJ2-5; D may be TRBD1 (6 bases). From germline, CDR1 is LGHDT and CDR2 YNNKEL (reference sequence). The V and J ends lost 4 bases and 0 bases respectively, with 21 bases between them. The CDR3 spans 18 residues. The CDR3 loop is CASSPRGKDRHDQETQYF. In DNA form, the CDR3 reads TGTGCCAGCAGCCCGAGGGGGAAAGACAGACACGACCAAGAGACCCAGTACTTC.

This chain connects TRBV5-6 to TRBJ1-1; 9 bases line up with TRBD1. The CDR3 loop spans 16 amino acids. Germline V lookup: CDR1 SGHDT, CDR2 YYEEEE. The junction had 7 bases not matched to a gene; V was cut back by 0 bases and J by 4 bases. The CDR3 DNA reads TGTGCCAGCAGCTTGGAGGGACAGGGTTTGAGCACTGAAGCTTTCTTT. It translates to CASSLEGQGLSTEAFF.

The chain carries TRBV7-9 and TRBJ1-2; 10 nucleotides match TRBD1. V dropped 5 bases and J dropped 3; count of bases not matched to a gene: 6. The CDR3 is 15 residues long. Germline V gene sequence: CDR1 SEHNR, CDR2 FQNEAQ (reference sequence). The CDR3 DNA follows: TGTGCCAGCAGCGGGACAGGGGAGTTCGACTATGGCTACACCTTC. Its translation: CASSGTGEFDYGYTF.

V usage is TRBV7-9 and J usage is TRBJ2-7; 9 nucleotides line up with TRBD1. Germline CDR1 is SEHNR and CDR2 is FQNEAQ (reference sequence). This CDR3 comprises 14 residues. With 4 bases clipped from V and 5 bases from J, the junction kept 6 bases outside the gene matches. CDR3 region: CASSSLTGGNEQYF. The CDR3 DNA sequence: TGTGCCAGCAGCTCCCTAACAGGGGGCAACGAGCAGTACTTC. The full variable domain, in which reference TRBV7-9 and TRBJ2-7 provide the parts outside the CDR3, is DTGVSQNPRHKITKRGQNVTFRCDPISEHNRLYWYRQTLGQGPEFLTYFQNEAQLEKSRLLSDRFSAERPKGSFSTLEIQRTEQGDSAMYLCASSSLTGGNEQYFGPGTRLTVT.

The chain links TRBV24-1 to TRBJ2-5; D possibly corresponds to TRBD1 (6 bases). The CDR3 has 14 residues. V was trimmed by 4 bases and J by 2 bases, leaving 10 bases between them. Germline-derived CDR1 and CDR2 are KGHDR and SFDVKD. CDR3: CATSDPGQQETQYF. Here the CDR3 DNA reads TGTGCCACCAGTGACCCCGGACAGCAAGAGACCCAGTACTTC.

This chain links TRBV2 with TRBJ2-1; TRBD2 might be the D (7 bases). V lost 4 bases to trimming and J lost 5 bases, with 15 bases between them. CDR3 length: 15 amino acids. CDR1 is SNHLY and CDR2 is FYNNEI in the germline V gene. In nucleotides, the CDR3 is TGTGCCAGCAGTGGGAGAGGGGGGGGACACAATGAGCAGTTCTTC. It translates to CASSGRGGGHNEQFF.

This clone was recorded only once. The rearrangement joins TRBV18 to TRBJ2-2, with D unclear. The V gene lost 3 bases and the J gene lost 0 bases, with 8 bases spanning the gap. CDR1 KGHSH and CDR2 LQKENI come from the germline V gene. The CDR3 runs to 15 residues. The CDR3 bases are TGTGCCAGCTCACCCCTATCCACGAACACCGGGGAGCTGTTTTTT. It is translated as CASSPLSTNTGELFF.

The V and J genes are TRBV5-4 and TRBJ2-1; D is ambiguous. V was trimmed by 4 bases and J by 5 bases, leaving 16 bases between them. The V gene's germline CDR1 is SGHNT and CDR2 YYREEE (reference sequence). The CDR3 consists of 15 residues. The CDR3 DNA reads TGTGCCAGCAGCCCCGAACTGAACGCCGACAATGAGCAGTTCTTC. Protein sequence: CASSPELNADNEQFF.

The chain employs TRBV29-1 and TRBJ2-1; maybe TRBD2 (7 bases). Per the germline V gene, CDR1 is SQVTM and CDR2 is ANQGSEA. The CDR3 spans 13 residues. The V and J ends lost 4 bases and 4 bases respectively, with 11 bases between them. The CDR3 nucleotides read TGCAGCGTTGCCGGGGGGCCGTACAATGAGCAGTTCTTC. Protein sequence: CSVAGGPYNEQFF.

Written as DNA, the CDR3 is TGTGCCAGCAGTTTGCTAGGCCAACCGAGCTCCTACGAGCAGTACTTC. Protein: CASSLLGQPSSYEQYF. The rearrangement joins TRBV27 to TRBJ2-7; D remains unclear. This CDR3 is 16 amino acids long. The V gene lost 3 bases and the J gene lost 0 bases, with 15 bases spanning the gap. CDR1 MNHEY and CDR2 SMNVEV come from the germline V gene (reference sequence).

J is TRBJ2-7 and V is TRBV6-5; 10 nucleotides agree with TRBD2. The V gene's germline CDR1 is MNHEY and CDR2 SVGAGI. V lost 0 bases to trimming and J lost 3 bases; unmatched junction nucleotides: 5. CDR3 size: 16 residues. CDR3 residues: CASSYSSSSGGYEQYF. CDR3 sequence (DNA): TGTGCCAGCAGTTACTCCTCTTCTAGCGGGGGCTACGAGCAGTACTTC.

CDR3 loop: CASSIDRDNEQFF. In DNA form, the CDR3 reads TGCGCCAGCAGCATAGACAGGGACAATGAGCAGTTCTTC. This chain uses TRBV5-1 with TRBJ2-1; 7 nucleotides match TRBD1. CDR3 size: 13 residues. Per germline, CDR1 SGHRS and CDR2 YFSETQ. V lost 4 bases to trimming and J lost 5 bases; unmatched junction nucleotides: 3.